Presented here are 3 T cell receptor beta chains from one specimen sequenced in a study of blood T cells in healthy people across ages (dated by TCRdb to between 2014 and 2017). Libraries were built with 5' RACE. Sequencing instrument: Illumina HiSeq 2500. A second PCR of roughly 6 to 11 cycles was run with a J-beta primer mix and a sample-barcoded 5' primer. Clones were called with MiXCR by TCRdb after fastp trimmed the public reads at Q25, and only in-frame beta chains were retained. Each record represents a unique CDR3 protein, reported with the most common genes and DNA among its rows. The sample yields about 840,000 distinct CDR3 sequences; approximately 32% were counted once. About 10% of the sample is in the top ten clones. These same records also appear under a second study, on T cells of mothers and their children.

The specimen was blood. These receptors all stem from a woman aged 40 to 50 in good health.

This clonotype was counted between two and nine times. The chain uses TRBV7-2 and TRBJ1-6, with TRBD1 matching over 8 bases. The J segment lost 6 bases and the V segment lost 4 bases, leaving 8 bases of the junction unmatched. The CDR3 has 16 residues. Per germline, CDR1 SGHTA and CDR2 FQGNSA. CDR3 DNA: TGTGCCAGCAGCTCCGACAGGGGAGGTGGTAATTCACCCCTCCACTTT. Amino acid sequence: CASSSDRGGGNSPLHF.

This rearrangement joins TRBV9 to TRBJ1-5; D possibly corresponds to TRBD1 (6 bases). Looked up from germline, CDR1 is SGDLS and CDR2 is YYNGEE. CDR3 length equals 14 residues. V lost 0 bases to trimming and J lost 6 bases, with 10 bases between them. CDR3: CASSVGTGTQPQHF. The CDR3 nucleotides are TGTGCCAGCAGCGTAGGTACAGGGACTCAGCCCCAGCATTTT.

In its sample, this clonotype was seen a few times. This rearrangement joins TRBV12-3 or TRBV12-4 to TRBJ2-1; TRBD2 aligns across 13 bases. The CDR3 consists of 15 residues. With 5 bases clipped from V and 4 bases from J, the junction kept 2 bases outside the gene matches. The CDR3 DNA reads as TGTGCCAGCAGTGCACTAGCGGGAGGGTACAATGAGCAGTTCTTC. Its translation is CASSALAGGYNEQFF.